The 16 T cell receptor beta chains below come from one sample, sequenced in a study of T cells after yellow fever vaccination. TCRdb analysed the 5' RACE reads with MiXCR anew, one entry per CDR3 protein. This table holds 150,000 to 200,000 distinct CDR3 sequences, 6.5% to 8.5% found once. The sample here was CD4+ T cells sorted from PBMCs, taken about 5 days after the first yellow fever vaccination. The origin of the receptors is a man aged 18 to 30 who received the YFV17D yellow fever vaccine.

This clonotype was observed at least ten times. The chain couples TRBV11-2 to TRBJ1-3; 9 bases match TRBD1. The CDR3 is 15 amino acids. Germline V gives CDR1 SGHAT, CDR2 FQNNGV. V was clipped by 6 bases and J by 4 bases; unmatched bases: 7. The CDR3, as DNA: TGTGCCAGCAGAACTACAGGGGGCCCGGGAAACACCATATATTTT. Translated, it gives CASRTTGGPGNTIYF.

This clonotype was seen repeatedly, ten times or more. The chain has TRBV18 and TRBJ1-5, with TRBD1 identical over 7 bases. With 1 base clipped from V and 6 bases from J, the junction kept 12 bases outside the gene matches. The CDR3 has 17 residues. Germline values: CDR1 KGHSH, CDR2 LQKENI. The DNA for the CDR3 is TGTGCCAGCTCACCACGAGAAGGGGGCGCTTACAGTCAGCCCCAGCATTTT. Translating gives CASSPREGGAYSQPQHF.

The genes are TRBV29-1 and TRBJ2-1, with TRBD2 matching 14 bases. V dropped 7 bases and J dropped 12; count of bases not matched to a gene: 5. The CDR3 sequence is 12 residues long. CDR1 and CDR2 (germline): SQVTM, ANQGSEA. DNA of the CDR3: TGCAGCGCCGGACTAGCGGGGGGCCGGCAGTTCTTC. It specifies CSAGLAGGRQFF.

This clonotype showed up many times. The chain carries TRBV5-1 and TRBJ1-4; D might be TRBD1 (5 bases). This CDR3 comprises 16 residues. Germline loops: CDR1 SGHRS, CDR2 YFSETQ. The ends were cut back, 1 base at V and 0 bases at J, with 10 bases in the middle. CDR3 bases: TGCGCCAGCAGCTTGACCGACAGTTCAACTAATGAAAAACTGTTTTTT. Translation gives CASSLTDSSTNEKLFF.

The gene calls are TRBV7-8 and TRBJ1-6; 12 nucleotides align to TRBD1. This CDR3 has 17 residues. Unmatched junction bases numbered 10, after V lost 4 bases and J lost 9 bases. CDR1 SGHVS and CDR2 FQNEAQ come from the germline V gene. Written as DNA, the CDR3 is TGTGCCAGCAGCTGGGGATTGGGACAGGGGGCCGGTTCACCCCTCCACTTT. Its translation: CASSWGLGQGAGSPLHF.

This clonotype was detected only a few times. J is TRBJ2-1 and V is TRBV18; D unclear. The CDR3 sequence is 15 residues long. The V and J ends lost 1 base and 5 bases respectively, with 12 bases between them. Germline V gene sequence: CDR1 KGHSH, CDR2 LQKENI. Here the CDR3 reads CASSPRRNHDNEQFF. The CDR3, as DNA: TGTGCCAGCTCACCACGGCGGAATCACGACAATGAGCAGTTCTTC.

Points on this clonotype: This may arise from a read error, as a much more abundant clone is one base away. The chain uses TRBV12-3 or TRBV12-4 and TRBJ2-2, with D tentatively TRBD1 (6 bases). This CDR3 is 19 amino acids long. Trimming took 6 bases from V and 9 from J, leaving 32 bases between them. The CDR3 nucleotides read TGTGCCAGCAGGCTCCGTACCCCGACAGGACCGGGTTGGAACTGGGAGCTGTTTTTT. Amino acids: CASRLRTPTGPGWNWELFF.

The sample holds a few counts of this clonotype. This sequence joins TRBV19 and TRBJ1-5; no firm D call. This CDR3 is built from 12 residues. Germline assignment: CDR1 LNHDA and CDR2 SQIVND (reference sequence). Trimming took 3 bases from V and 7 from J, leaving 7 bases between them. The CDR3 spells CASSIGLQPQHF. As DNA, the CDR3 is TGTGCCAGTAGTATCGGGTTGCAGCCCCAGCATTTT.

This clonotype was found many times. The rearrangement joins TRBV7-2 to TRBJ1-2; perhaps TRBD1 as D (5 bases). Germline CDR1 and CDR2: SGHTA and FQGNSA. This CDR3 contains 14 residues. With 4 bases removed from V and 7 bases from J, the gap between germline ends came to 16 bases. In DNA, the CDR3 is TGTGCCAGCAGCTCGGTAGGGGTCGTGGGTGGCTACACCTTC. Amino acid sequence: CASSSVGVVGGYTF.

This clonotype was counted ten times or more. The genes are TRBV19 and TRBJ1-1, with 10 bases aligning to TRBD1. Looked up from germline, CDR1 is LNHDA and CDR2 is SQIVND (reference sequence). The CDR3 contains 15 residues. The V gene end was trimmed by 6 bases and the J gene end by 4 bases; junction bases not matched to a gene: 8. CDR3 nucleotides: TGTGCCAGTAGGACAGGGGGCGCGGAGGGCACTGAAGCTTTCTTT. Translated, it gives CASRTGGAEGTEAFF.

This clonotype was counted many times. This chain links TRBV21-1 with TRBJ2-7. TRBV21-1 is marked as a pseudogene. This CDR3 spans 14 amino acids. In DNA form, the CDR3 reads TGTGCCAGCAGCGGCACCTACACCGAGGATGGGCAGTACGTC. Amino acid sequence: CASSGTYTEDGQYV.

The chain uses TRBV18 and TRBJ2-3, with 15 nucleotides matching TRBD2. V was pared by 6 bases and J by 4 bases, with 2 bases of the junction left unmatched. The CDR3 contains 15 residues. From germline, CDR1 is KGHSH and CDR2 LQKENI. CDR3 region: CASSGLAGGSDTQYF. In nucleotides, the CDR3 is TGTGCCAGCTCGGGACTAGCGGGGGGCTCAGATACGCAGTATTTT.

This clonotype was recorded many times. V is TRBV6-5 and J is TRBJ2-3, with D unresolved. The ends were cut back, 6 bases at V and 4 bases at J, with 17 bases in the middle. CDR1 is MNHEY and CDR2 is SVGAGI in the germline V gene. The CDR3 covers 15 residues. This CDR3 is CASSQVGLGSDTQYF. DNA of the CDR3: TGTGCCAGCAGCCAAGTCGGGCTGGGCTCAGATACGCAGTATTTT.

This clonotype has a count of ten or more. V usage is TRBV5-1 and J usage is TRBJ2-5, with D unresolved. V was clipped by 4 bases and J by 5 bases, with 12 bases between them. CDR1 is SGHRS, CDR2 YFSETQ, per germline. The CDR3 extends over 13 amino acids. This CDR3 is CASSPFAWETQYF. In nucleotides, the CDR3 is TGCGCCAGCAGCCCGTTTGCTTGGGAGACCCAGTACTTC.

This clonotype was counted between two and nine times. The gene calls are TRBV18 and TRBJ1-3, with D hard to call. V was cut by 1 base and J by 2 bases, with 12 bases left in between. The length of the CDR3 is 16 residues. Germline assignment: CDR1 KGHSH and CDR2 LQKENI. This CDR3 is CASSPRAGSAGNTIYF. The CDR3 DNA is TGTGCCAGCTCACCACGGGCGGGATCGGCTGGAAACACCATATATTTT.

The chain uses TRBV20-1 and TRBJ1-2, with D possibly matching TRBD1 (6 bases). V was cut by 0 bases and J by 4 bases, with 12 bases left in between. Per germline, CDR1 DFQATT and CDR2 SNEGSKA (reference sequence). The CDR3 sequence is 14 residues long. The CDR3 DNA reads TGCAGTGCTAGAGATCTAACAGGGACCTATGGCTACACCTTC. This sequence encodes CSARDLTGTYGYTF.